The 7 T cell receptor beta chains given below trace back to one sample, sequenced in a study of CD8+ T cells in alopecia areata (dated by TCRdb to between 2018 and 2020). Library construction relied on the immunoSEQ multiplex PCR assay. RNA was extracted from all samples and reverse transcribed into cDNA, which served as template for TCR sequencing. TCRdb took over this immuneACCESS table, retaining in-frame rearrangements with V and J assigned. Such tables are incomplete; in checked studies, under half of the missing clones stem from an unresolved V gene, and the remainder is unexplained. This sample is represented by some 96,000 clones; 50% to 75% of them were singletons. The ten largest clonotypes hold about a sixth of the sample. Explained via the paper, the time point label denotes: around 4 weeks on oral tofacitinib. The treatment or condition label for this specimen denotes: oral pan-JAK inhibitor, 5-10 mg twice daily.

The sample was CD8+ T cells sorted from blood, taken at week 4, from a patient treated with tofacitinib. These receptors originate from a human donor with alopecia areata.

This clone appeared a single time. One end of the junction fails to match germline, which may point to a read error. The genes are TRBV9 and TRBJ1-4; D gene unclear. This CDR3 spans 14 amino acids. CDR1 SGDLS and CDR2 YYNGEE come from the germline V gene. The CDR3 DNA is TGTGCCAGCAGCGTAGGGGCTACTAGTGAAAAACTGTTTTTT. Translated, it gives CASSVGATSEKLFF.

The chain uses TRBV30 and TRBJ2-1, with a weak D call TRBD2 (5 bases). This CDR3 is 15 amino acids long. CDR1 and CDR2 from the germline V gene are GTSNPN and SVGIG (reference sequence). V shed 0 bases and J shed 0 bases, with 9 bases lying between them. The CDR3 DNA sequence: TGTGCCTGGAGTGTACTAGGTAGCTCCTACAATGAGCAGTTCTTC. Translation: CAWSVLGSSYNEQFF.

V is TRBV7-9 and J is TRBJ2-7, with 11 bases identical to TRBD2. Looked up from germline, CDR1 is SEHNR and CDR2 is FQNEAQ (reference sequence). This CDR3 has 16 residues. V gave up 5 bases and J gave up 3 bases; unmatched junction bases: 9. This CDR3 reads CASSPPTSGDGYEQYF. The CDR3 DNA is TGTGCCAGCAGCCCCCCGACTAGCGGGGACGGCTACGAGCAGTACTTC.

The chain joins TRBV4-1 to TRBJ2-2, with TRBD2 matching over 14 bases. Germline V gene data show CDR1 as MGHRA and CDR2 as YSYEKL. CDR3 length: 16 residues. Trimming took 4 bases from V and 5 from J; bases not matched to a gene: 3. The DNA of the CDR3 is TGCGCCAGCAGCCCCAGACTAGCGGGAGGGACCGGGGAGCTGTTTTTT. Protein sequence: CASSPRLAGGTGELFF.

This chain links TRBV7-9 with TRBJ2-4, with 9 bases aligning to TRBD1. This CDR3 has 17 amino acids. Germline V lookup: CDR1 SEHNR, CDR2 FQNEAQ (reference sequence). Trimming removed 5 bases from V and 3 bases from J; junction bases left unmatched: 11. DNA for the CDR3: TGTGCCAGCAGCCCAACACAGGGGGCGGGAGACAAAAACATTCAGTACTTC. The encoded protein is CASSPTQGAGDKNIQYF.

The chain has TRBV4-1 and TRBJ2-7, with a tentative D call TRBD1 (6 bases). The CDR3 totals 16 residues. V lost 0 bases, J lost 2 bases, and 14 bases lay in between. From germline, CDR1 is MGHRA and CDR2 YSYEKL. DNA for the CDR3: TGCGCCAGCAGCCAAGAAGGGGGATCCAGGACCTACGAGCAGTACTTC. It yields the protein CASSQEGGSRTYEQYF.

This rearrangement joins TRBV6-5 to TRBJ2-4; D remains unclear. Germline values: CDR1 MNHEY, CDR2 SVGAGI. CDR3 length: 12 amino acids. The V end lost 8 bases, the J end lost 9 bases, and 14 bases lay between the germline ends. The CDR3 DNA is TGTGCCAGCGGATATTGGCCCCTCATTCAGTACTTC. Residues: CASGYWPLIQYF.